Presented here are 9 T cell receptor beta chains from one specimen sequenced in a study of regulatory T cells in long-lasting Graves disease. Time point here: persistent/refractory GD, antithyroid drugs over 5 years with positive TRAb. Extracted RNA from PBMCs served as the source of the TCR library. Arm-PCR of CDR3 regions with iRepertoire HTBI primers generated TCR beta libraries. TCRdb re-analysed the multiplex PCR reads in MiXCR, keeping a single row per CDR3 protein. The profile shows roughly 300,000 distinct CDR3 sequences, around a fifth of them singletons. The sample here was peripheral blood mononuclear cells (PBMCs), taken when the disease was refractory, from a patient treated with antithyroid drugs. Receptors originate from a female donor with Graves disease.

This clonotype was detected many times. J is TRBJ1-2 and V is TRBV2; a weak D match, TRBD1 (5 bases). Trimming stripped 8 bases from V and 3 bases from J, with 13 bases between. The CDR3 runs to 13 residues. Per the germline V gene, CDR1 is SNHLY and CDR2 is FYNNEI. The CDR3 sequence: CASGGTGDYGYTF. The CDR3 DNA reads TGTGCCAGCGGTGGGACGGGGGACTATGGCTACACCTTC.

Many counts were recorded for this clonotype. The chain couples TRBV5-6 to TRBJ1-2; 10 nucleotides line up with TRBD1. This CDR3 has 13 residues. The junction had 3 bases not matched to a gene; V was cut back by 3 bases and J by 7 bases. CDR1 SGHDT and CDR2 YYEEEE come from the germline V gene. The CDR3 region is CASSSWTGGGYTF. The DNA of the CDR3 is TGTGCCAGCAGCTCCTGGACAGGGGGTGGCTACACCTTC.

Ten or more counts support this clonotype. The chain employs TRBV29-1 and TRBJ1-4; tentative D call: TRBD1 (5 bases). The V gene's germline CDR1 is SQVTM and CDR2 ANQGSEA. The CDR3 totals 13 residues. Trimming took off 7 bases at V and 8 bases at J, with 17 bases between the two ends. As DNA, the CDR3 is TGCAGCGGTGTGACTCCCCGGGGGGAAAAACTGTTTTTT. Amino acids: CSGVTPRGEKLFF.

The gene calls are TRBV12-3 or TRBV12-4 and TRBJ1-3, with 8 bases aligning to TRBD1. CDR3 length: 15 amino acids. V was clipped by 6 bases and J by 2 bases; unmatched bases: 6. The CDR3 DNA sequence: TGTGCCAGCAGGCAGGGGGCTCTAGCTGGAAACACCATATATTTT. Amino acids: CASRQGALAGNTIYF.

The table lists this clonotype with many counts. The CDR3 bases are TGTGCCAGCAGCTTAGAGGCGGGGGGCCTCTACGAGCAGTACTTC. Its translation is CASSLEAGGLYEQYF. This sequence joins TRBV7-2 and TRBJ2-7; 8 bases map to TRBD2. The CDR3 is 15 amino acids. V dropped 1 base and J dropped 3; count of bases not matched to a gene: 5. In germline, CDR1 is SGHTA, CDR2 FQGNSA.

This clonotype appeared a few times. V is TRBV19 and J is TRBJ1-5; weak D call: TRBD1 (5 bases). V dropped 3 bases and J dropped 0 bases, with 12 bases sitting between them. In germline, CDR1 is LNHDA, CDR2 SQIVND (reference sequence). CDR3 length equals 16 residues. The CDR3 reads CASSILTVNSNQPQHF. As DNA, the CDR3 is TGTGCCAGTAGTATTCTGACAGTGAATAGCAATCAGCCCCAGCATTTT.

In this sample, this clonotype turned up many times. This sequence joins TRBV6-1 and TRBJ1-2; no clear D gene. Between the trimmed V and J ends, which lost 5 bases and 2 bases, there was a span of 12 bases. This CDR3 is 14 amino acids long. Germline-derived CDR1 and CDR2 are MNHNS and SASEGT. CDR3 nucleotide sequence: TGTGCCAGCAGTCCACCCTCGGGGAACTATGGCTACACCTTC. Translated: CASSPPSGNYGYTF.

This clonotype was counted at least ten times. V and J are TRBV20-1 and TRBJ1-2; possible D gene TRBD1, 5 bases. CDR3 length equals 15 residues. Trimming left V 1 base short and J 2 bases short, with 14 bases between. Germline loops: CDR1 DFQATT, CDR2 SNEGSKA (reference sequence). Here the CDR3 DNA reads TGCAGTGCTAGAGTGGGGACTCAGGGAAACTATGGCTACACCTTC. Amino acids: CSARVGTQGNYGYTF.

J is TRBJ1-1 and V is TRBV14; possibly TRBD1 for D (6 bases). V was cut by 3 bases and J by 0 bases, with 11 bases left in between. The CDR3 covers 15 residues. Germline V gene data show CDR1 as SGHDN and CDR2 as FVKESK. CDR3 sequence reads: CASSQYTGLNTEAFF. CDR3 DNA: TGTGCCAGCAGCCAGTACACAGGGTTGAACACTGAAGCTTTCTTT.